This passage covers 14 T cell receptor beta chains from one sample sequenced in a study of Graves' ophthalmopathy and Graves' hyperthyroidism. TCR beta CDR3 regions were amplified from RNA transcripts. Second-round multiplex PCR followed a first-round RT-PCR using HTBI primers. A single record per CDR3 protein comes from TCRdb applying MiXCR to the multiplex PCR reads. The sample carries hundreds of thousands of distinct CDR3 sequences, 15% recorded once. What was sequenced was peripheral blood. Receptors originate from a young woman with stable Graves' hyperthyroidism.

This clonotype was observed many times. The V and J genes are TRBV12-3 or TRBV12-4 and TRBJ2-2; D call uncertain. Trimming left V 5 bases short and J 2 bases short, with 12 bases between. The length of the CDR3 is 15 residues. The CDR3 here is CASSPSRANTGELFF. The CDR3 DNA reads TGTGCCAGCAGTCCATCTCGGGCTAACACCGGGGAGCTGTTTTTT.

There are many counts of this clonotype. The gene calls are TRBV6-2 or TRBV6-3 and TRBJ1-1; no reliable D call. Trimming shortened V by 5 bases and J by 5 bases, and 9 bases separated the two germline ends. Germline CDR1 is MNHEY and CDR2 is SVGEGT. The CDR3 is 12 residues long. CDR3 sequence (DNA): TGTGCCAGCAGTGACCACGGGACTGAAGCTTTCTTT. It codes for CASSDHGTEAFF.

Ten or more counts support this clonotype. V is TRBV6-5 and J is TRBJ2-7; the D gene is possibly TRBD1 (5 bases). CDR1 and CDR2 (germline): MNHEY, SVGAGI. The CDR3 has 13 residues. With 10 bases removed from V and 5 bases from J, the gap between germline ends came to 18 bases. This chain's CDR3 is CATGQTSVNEQYF. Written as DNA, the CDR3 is TGTGCCACTGGACAAACCAGTGTCAACGAGCAGTACTTC.

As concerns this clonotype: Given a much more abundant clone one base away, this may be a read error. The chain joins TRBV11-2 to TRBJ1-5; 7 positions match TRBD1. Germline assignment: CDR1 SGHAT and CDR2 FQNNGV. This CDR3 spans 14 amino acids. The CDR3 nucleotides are TGTACCAGCAGCCTCGAACAGGGGAATCAGCCCCAGCATTTT. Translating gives CTSSLEQGNQPQHF.

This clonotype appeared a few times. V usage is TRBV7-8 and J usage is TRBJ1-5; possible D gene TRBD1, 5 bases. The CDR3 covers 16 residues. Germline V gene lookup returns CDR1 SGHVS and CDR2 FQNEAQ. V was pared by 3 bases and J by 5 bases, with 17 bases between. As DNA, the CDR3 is TGTGCCAGCAGCTTCCTTTTAAAGACAGAGGATCAGCCCCAGCATTTT. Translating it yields CASSFLLKTEDQPQHF.

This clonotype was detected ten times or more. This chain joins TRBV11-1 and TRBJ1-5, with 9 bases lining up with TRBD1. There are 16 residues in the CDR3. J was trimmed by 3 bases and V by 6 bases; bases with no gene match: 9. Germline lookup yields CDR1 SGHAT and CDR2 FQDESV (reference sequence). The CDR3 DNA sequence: TGTGCCAGCAGTTCCGGACAGGGGTGGGCCAATCAGCCCCAGCATTTT. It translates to CASSSGQGWANQPQHF.

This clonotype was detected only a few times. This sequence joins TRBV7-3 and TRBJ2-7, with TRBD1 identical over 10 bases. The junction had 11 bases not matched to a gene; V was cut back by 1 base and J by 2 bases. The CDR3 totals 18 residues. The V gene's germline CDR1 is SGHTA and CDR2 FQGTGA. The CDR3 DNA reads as TGTGCCAGCAGCTTAAAGCCACCGGGGACAGGGGCCACCTACGAGCAGTACTTC. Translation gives CASSLKPPGTGATYEQYF.

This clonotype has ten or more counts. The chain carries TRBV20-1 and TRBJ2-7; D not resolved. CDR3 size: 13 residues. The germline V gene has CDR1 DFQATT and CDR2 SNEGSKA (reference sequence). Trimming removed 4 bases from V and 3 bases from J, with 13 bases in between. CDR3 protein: CSATETDYYEQYF. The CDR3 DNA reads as TGCAGTGCTACGGAAACCGATTACTACGAGCAGTACTTC.

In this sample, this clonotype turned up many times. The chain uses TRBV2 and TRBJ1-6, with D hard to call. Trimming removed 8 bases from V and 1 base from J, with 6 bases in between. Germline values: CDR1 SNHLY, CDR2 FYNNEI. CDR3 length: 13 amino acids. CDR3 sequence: CASVASYNSPLHF. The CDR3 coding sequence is TGTGCCAGCGTCGCGTCCTATAATTCACCCCTCCACTTT.

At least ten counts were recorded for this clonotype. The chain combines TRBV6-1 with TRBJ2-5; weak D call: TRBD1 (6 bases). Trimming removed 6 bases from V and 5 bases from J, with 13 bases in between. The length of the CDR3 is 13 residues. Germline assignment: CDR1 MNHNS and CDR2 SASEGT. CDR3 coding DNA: TGTGCCAGCAGGGACGGACAGATCGAGACCCAGTACTTC. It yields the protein CASRDGQIETQYF.

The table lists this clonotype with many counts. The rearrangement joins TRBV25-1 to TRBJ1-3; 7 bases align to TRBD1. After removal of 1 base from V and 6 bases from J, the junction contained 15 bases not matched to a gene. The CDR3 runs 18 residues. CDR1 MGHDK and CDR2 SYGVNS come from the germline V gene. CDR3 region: CASSEFLAPPTGPNTIYF. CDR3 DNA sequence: TGTGCCAGCAGTGAATTTCTGGCCCCGCCGACAGGGCCAAACACCATATATTTT.

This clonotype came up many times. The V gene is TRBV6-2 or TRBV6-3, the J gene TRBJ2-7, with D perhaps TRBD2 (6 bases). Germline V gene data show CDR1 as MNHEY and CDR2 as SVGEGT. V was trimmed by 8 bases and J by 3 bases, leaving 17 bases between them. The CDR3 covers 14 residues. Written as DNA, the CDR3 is TGTGCCAGCCGAAAGGGACTCGGGGGCTACGAGCAGTACTTC. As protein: CASRKGLGGYEQYF.

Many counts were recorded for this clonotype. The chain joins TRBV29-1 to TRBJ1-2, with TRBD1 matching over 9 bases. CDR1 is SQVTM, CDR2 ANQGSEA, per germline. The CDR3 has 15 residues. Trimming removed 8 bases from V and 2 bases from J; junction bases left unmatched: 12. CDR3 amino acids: CSIRDRAPANYGYTF. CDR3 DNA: TGCAGCATCCGGGACAGGGCTCCCGCCAACTATGGCTACACCTTC.

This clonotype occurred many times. CDR3 bases: TGTGCCAGCAGCCTGCAACAGGGGGCTGAAGCTTTCTTT. Residues: CASSLQQGAEAFF. J is TRBJ1-1 and V is TRBV7-9; 8 positions agree with TRBD1. The germline V gene has CDR1 SEHNR and CDR2 FQNEAQ (reference sequence). Losses at the gene ends were 5 bases for V and 6 bases for J; bases not matched to a gene: 5. The CDR3 consists of 13 residues.